The TCR beta chain under discussion was sequenced for a study of cytomegalovirus exposure and HLA in healthy donors. Study-wide findings and caveats: Usually a TCR sequence was rare, but some public TCRs were found in many donors. Listed as cytomegalovirus-associated were more than 150 TCR beta chains. A later analysis showed that HLA-associated TCR beta chains had undergone more clonal expansion than equally common others.

Germline V lookup: CDR1 LGHNA, CDR2 YNFKEQ. CDR3 size: 14 residues. V was clipped by 0 bases and J by 4 bases, with 9 bases between them. This clone was seen a single time. Its antigen is currently unknown. The PCR was carried out with 60 Vbeta primers and 13 Jbeta primers. Clones were sequenced by immunoSEQ multiplex PCR, and TCRdb holds only the in-frame ones, with some missing. The table has about 170,000 clones, approximately 81% seen once. This TCR derives from a boy aged 2 to 10 in good health and CMV-seronegative. The sample consisted of PBMCs. The V and J genes are TRBV4-2 and TRBJ1-1; D ambiguous. The CDR3 reads CASSQDTLTTEAFF. The CDR3 DNA reads TGTGCCAGCAGCCAAGATACCCTAACCACTGAAGCTTTCTTT.